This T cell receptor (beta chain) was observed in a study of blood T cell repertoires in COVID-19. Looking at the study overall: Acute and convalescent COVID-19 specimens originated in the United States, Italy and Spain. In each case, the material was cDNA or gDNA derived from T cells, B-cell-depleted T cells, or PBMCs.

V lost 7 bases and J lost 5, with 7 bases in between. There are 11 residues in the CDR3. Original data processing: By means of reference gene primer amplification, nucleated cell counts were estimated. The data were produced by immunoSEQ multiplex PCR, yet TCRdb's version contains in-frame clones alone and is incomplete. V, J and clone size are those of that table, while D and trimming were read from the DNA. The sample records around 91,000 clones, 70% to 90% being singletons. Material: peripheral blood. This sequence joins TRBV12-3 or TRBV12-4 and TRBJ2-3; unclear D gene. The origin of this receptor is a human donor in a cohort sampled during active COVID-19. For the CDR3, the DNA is TGTGCCAGCACCCGCGGAGATACGCAGTATTTT. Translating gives CASTRGDTQYF.